Listed here are 18 T cell receptor beta chains from one sample, sequenced in a study of CD8 T cells in ankylosing spondylitis. TCRdb re-derived calls from the 5' RACE reads in MiXCR, one entry per CDR3 protein. The table lists more than 200,000 distinct CDR3 sequences, more than 20% of them singletons. The specimen sequenced was blood, either unsorted or a sorted T cell fraction (not recorded which). All receptors come from a male donor with ankylosing spondylitis or in good health (not recorded which).

This clonotype was observed a handful of times. The chain employs TRBV29-1 and TRBJ2-3; no firm D call. Trimming removed 0 bases from V and 1 base from J, with 20 bases in between. From germline, CDR1 is SQVTM and CDR2 ANQGSEA. There are 18 residues in the CDR3. CDR3: CSVEDLRAKKVGTDTQYF. The CDR3 DNA follows: TGCAGCGTTGAAGATCTTAGGGCCAAGAAGGTCGGCACAGATACGCAGTATTTT.

This clonotype was counted at least ten times. The rearrangement links TRBV20-1 to TRBJ2-2, with D possibly being TRBD2 (6 bases). This CDR3 comprises 14 residues. Germline CDR1 DFQATT, CDR2 SNEGSKA (reference sequence). V was shortened by 2 bases and J by 7 bases, with 14 bases between the two germline ends. CDR3 loop: CSARREYSYGELFF. The CDR3 DNA reads as TGCAGTGCTAGACGGGAGTACTCGTACGGGGAGCTGTTTTTT.

The sample holds a few counts of this clonotype. The rearrangement joins TRBV29-1 to TRBJ2-4; 7 bases agree with TRBD1. CDR1 and CDR2 (germline): SQVTM, ANQGSEA. V lost 6 bases to trimming and J lost 8 bases; unmatched junction nucleotides: 7. The CDR3 loop spans 12 amino acids. CDR3 residues: CSVATGADIQYF. The CDR3 DNA reads TGCAGCGTGGCAACAGGGGCGGACATTCAGTACTTC. The full variable domain, in which reference TRBV29-1 and TRBJ2-4 provide the parts outside the CDR3, is SAVISQKPSRDICQRGTSLTIQCQVDSQVTMMFWYRQQPGQSLTLIATANQGSEATYESGFVIDKFPISRPNLTFSTLTVSNMSPEDSSIYLCSVATGADIQYFGAGTRLSVL.

The chain has TRBV6-1 and TRBJ2-5; D gene uncertain. Germline V lookup: CDR1 MNHNS, CDR2 SASEGT. V lost 1 base, J lost 6 bases, and 9 bases lay in between. The CDR3 consists of 13 residues. The CDR3 coding sequence is TGTGCCAGCAGTGAAGGGCAAGGACAGACCCAGTACTTC. Protein sequence: CASSEGQGQTQYF.

The CDR3 region has the DNA TGCAGTGCTATTTTAGGTCCGGGGGGCTTTGGTACGCAGTATTTT. Protein: CSAILGPGGFGTQYF. This chain links TRBV20-1 with TRBJ2-3, with D tentatively TRBD2 (7 bases). The CDR3 extends over 15 amino acids. Trimming removed 4 bases from V and 8 bases from J, with 22 bases in between. CDR1 and CDR2 from the germline V gene are DFQATT and SNEGSKA (reference sequence).

This clonotype was seen ten or more times. The rearrangement uses TRBV30 and TRBJ2-2, with a possible D match to TRBD1 (6 bases). The CDR3 runs 14 residues. Germline V gene sequence: CDR1 GTSNPN, CDR2 SVGIG (reference sequence). With 1 base removed from V and 8 bases from J, the gap between germline ends came to 14 bases. The DNA of the CDR3 is TGTGCCTGGAGTGCCTACAGGGCTGGAGGGGAGCTGTTTTTT. Amino acids: CAWSAYRAGGELFF.

V usage is TRBV15 and J usage is TRBJ1-2; D unclear. In germline, CDR1 is LNHNV, CDR2 YYDKDF (reference sequence). This CDR3 is built from 12 residues. V was trimmed by 0 bases and J by 10 bases, leaving 9 bases between them. Here the CDR3 DNA reads TGTGCCACCAGCAGAGAAAACAGTATCTACACCTTC. Translated: CATSRENSIYTF.

This clonotype appeared a few times. The V and J genes are TRBV29-1 and TRBJ2-5; 9 nucleotides match TRBD2. V shed 8 bases, J shed 5 bases, and the junction held 15 bases outside the gene matches. Germline CDR1 and CDR2: SQVTM and ANQGSEA. The CDR3 runs 15 residues. CDR3 amino acids: CSQRVGGGAGETQYF. In DNA form, the CDR3 reads TGCAGCCAGAGGGTTGGCGGGGGGGCCGGGGAGACCCAGTACTTC.

The chain couples TRBV12-3 or TRBV12-4 to TRBJ2-3; tentatively, D is TRBD2 (5 bases). With 5 bases removed from V and 4 bases from J, the gap between germline ends came to 13 bases. This CDR3 is 14 amino acids long. CDR3 loop: CASSHSGNADTQYF. CDR3 nucleotides: TGTGCCAGCAGTCATTCGGGGAATGCAGATACGCAGTATTTT.

This clonotype was detected only a few times. This chain joins TRBV20-1 and TRBJ2-1; TRBD2 agrees at 10 bases. Germline V gene sequence: CDR1 DFQATT, CDR2 SNEGSKA (reference sequence). This CDR3 region has 15 residues. Trimming at V came to 3 bases and at J to 3 bases, leaving 5 bases not matched to a gene. This chain's CDR3 is CSARLAGGYYNEQFF. The CDR3 region has the DNA TGCAGTGCTAGGTTAGCGGGGGGTTACTACAATGAGCAGTTCTTC.

This clonotype was observed a single time. The rearrangement links TRBV18 to TRBJ2-5, with TRBD1 matching over 10 bases. The CDR3 totals 13 residues. Germline assignment: CDR1 KGHSH and CDR2 LQKENI. J gave up 5 bases and V 6 bases, and 3 bases lay outside the gene matches. As DNA, the CDR3 is TGTGCCAGCTCCGAGACAGGGGGCGAGACCCAGTACTTC. Amino acids: CASSETGGETQYF. The whole variable domain, remainder taken from reference TRBV18 and TRBJ2-5, is NAGVMQNPRHLVRRRGQEARLRCSPMKGHSHVYWYRQLPEEGLKFMVYLQKENIIDESGMPKERFSAEFPKEGPSILRIQQVVRGDSAAYFCASSETGGETQYFGPGTRLLVL.

The rearrangement joins TRBV20-1 to TRBJ2-1, with 10 bases fitting TRBD2. The germline gives CDR1 DFQATT, CDR2 SNEGSKA (reference sequence). The V and J ends lost 0 bases and 5 bases, in that order; junction bases with no gene match: 13. CDR3 length: 18 residues. CDR3 region: CSARDAGSLAGDHNEQFF. The CDR3 DNA is TGCAGTGCTAGAGATGCGGGTTCGCTAGCGGGGGATCACAATGAGCAGTTCTTC.

This chain links TRBV12-3 or TRBV12-4 with TRBJ1-5; no firm D call. The ends were cut back, 8 bases at V and 0 bases at J, with 8 bases in the middle. This CDR3 has 13 amino acids. The CDR3 DNA is TGTGCCAGCGGAGACACTAGCAATCAGCCCCAGCATTTT. Translation: CASGDTSNQPQHF.

The table lists this clonotype with a few counts. The chain has TRBV5-3 and TRBJ2-4, with TRBD1 matching over 8 bases. TRBV5-3 is an open reading frame, and its role is uncertain. The length of the CDR3 is 19 residues. After removal of 0 bases from V and 0 bases from J, the junction contained 11 bases not matched to a gene. The CDR3 loop reads CARSLGTGRYGVAKNIQYF. The CDR3, as DNA: TGTGCCAGAAGCTTGGGGACAGGGCGATATGGGGTAGCCAAAAACATTCAGTACTTC.

At least ten counts were recorded for this clonotype. The V call is TRBV18, the J call TRBJ2-7; 12 nucleotides agree with TRBD2. The CDR3 contains 16 residues. V gave up 3 bases and J gave up 2 bases; unmatched junction bases: 5. From germline, CDR1 is KGHSH and CDR2 LQKENI. Written as DNA, the CDR3 is TGTGCCAGCTCACCCGGACTAGCGGGGTTAACCTACGAGCAGTACTTC. Its translation is CASSPGLAGLTYEQYF.

This clonotype was picked up a small number of times. The chain employs TRBV5-6 and TRBJ1-5; possibly TRBD1 for D (6 bases). Trimming stripped 4 bases from V and 3 bases from J, with 11 bases between. The CDR3 spans 14 residues. CDR1 is SGHDT, CDR2 YYEEEE, per germline. Here the CDR3 reads CASSITGYNQPQHF. The CDR3 DNA is TGTGCCAGCAGCATTACAGGGTACAATCAGCCCCAGCATTTT.

The chain has TRBV10-2 and TRBJ2-7, with a weak D call TRBD2 (6 bases). This CDR3 has 13 amino acids. CDR1 and CDR2 (germline): WSHSY, SAAADI. V was cut by 7 bases and J by 0 bases, with 10 bases left in between. CDR3 DNA sequence: TGCGCCAGCAAGGAGGGTAGCTCCTACGAGCAGTACTTC. Protein: CASKEGSSYEQYF.

This clonotype was seen many times. The rearrangement joins TRBV20-1 to TRBJ2-7; tentatively, D is TRBD1 (5 bases). Germline V gene sequence: CDR1 DFQATT, CDR2 SNEGSKA (reference sequence). The CDR3 has 14 residues. V gave up 6 bases and J gave up 1 base, with 16 bases separating them. The CDR3 bases are TGCAGTGCAGAGACCATTCAGGGTTCCTACGAGCAGTACTTC. Its protein product is CSAETIQGSYEQYF.